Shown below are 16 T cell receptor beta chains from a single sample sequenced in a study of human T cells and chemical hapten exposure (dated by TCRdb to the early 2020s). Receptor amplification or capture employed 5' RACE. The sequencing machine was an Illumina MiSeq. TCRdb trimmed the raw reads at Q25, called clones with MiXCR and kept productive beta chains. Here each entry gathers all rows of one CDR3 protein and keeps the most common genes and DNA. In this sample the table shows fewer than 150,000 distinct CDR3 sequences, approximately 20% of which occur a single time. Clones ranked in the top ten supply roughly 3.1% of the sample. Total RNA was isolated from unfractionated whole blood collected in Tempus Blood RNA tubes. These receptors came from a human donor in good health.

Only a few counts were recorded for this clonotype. The CDR3 region is CASSELADRPPTEAFF. The CDR3 nucleotides are TGTGCCAGCAGTGAATTGGCGGACAGACCACCCACTGAAGCTTTCTTT. The chain links TRBV25-1 to TRBJ1-1, with D possibly being TRBD1 (6 bases). From germline, CDR1 is MGHDK and CDR2 SYGVNS. With 1 base removed from V and 4 bases from J, the gap between germline ends came to 16 bases. This CDR3 has 16 residues.

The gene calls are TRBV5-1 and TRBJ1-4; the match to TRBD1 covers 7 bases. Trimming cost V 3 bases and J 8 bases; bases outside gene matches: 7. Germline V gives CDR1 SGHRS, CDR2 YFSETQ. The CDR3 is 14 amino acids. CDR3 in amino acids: CASSSRQGGEKLFF. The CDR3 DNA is TGCGCCAGCAGCTCTAGACAGGGTGGAGAAAAACTGTTTTTT.

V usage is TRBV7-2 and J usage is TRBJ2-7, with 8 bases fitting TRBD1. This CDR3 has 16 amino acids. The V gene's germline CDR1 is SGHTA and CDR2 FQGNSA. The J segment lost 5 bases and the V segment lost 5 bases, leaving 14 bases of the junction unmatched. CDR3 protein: CASSLAPRGRGNEQYF. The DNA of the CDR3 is TGTGCCAGCAGCCTCGCGCCCAGGGGGCGTGGGAACGAGCAGTACTTC.

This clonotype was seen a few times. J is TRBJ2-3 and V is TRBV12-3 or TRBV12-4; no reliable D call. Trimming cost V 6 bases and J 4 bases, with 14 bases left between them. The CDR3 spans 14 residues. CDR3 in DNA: TGTGCCAGCAGCCCCTACCTTCGGGCAGATACGCAGTATTTT. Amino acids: CASSPYLRADTQYF.

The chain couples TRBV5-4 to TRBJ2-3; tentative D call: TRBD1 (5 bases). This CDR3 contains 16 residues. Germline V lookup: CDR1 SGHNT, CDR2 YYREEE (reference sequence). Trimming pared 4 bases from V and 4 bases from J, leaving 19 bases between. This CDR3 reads CASSPIHAVGADTQYF. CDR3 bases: TGTGCCAGCAGCCCCATTCACGCGGTAGGGGCAGATACGCAGTATTTT.

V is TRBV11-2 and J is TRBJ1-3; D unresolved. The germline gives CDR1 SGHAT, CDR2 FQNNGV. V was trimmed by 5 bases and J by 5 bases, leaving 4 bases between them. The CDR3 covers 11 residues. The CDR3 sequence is CASSLRNTIYF. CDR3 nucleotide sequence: TGTGCCAGCAGCCTGAGAAACACCATATATTTT.

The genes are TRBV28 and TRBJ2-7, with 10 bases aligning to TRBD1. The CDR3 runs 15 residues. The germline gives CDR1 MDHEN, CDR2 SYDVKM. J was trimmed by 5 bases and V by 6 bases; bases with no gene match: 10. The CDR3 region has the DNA TGTGCCAGCAGCCAGCCAGGGACAGGGGACAACGAGCAGTACTTC. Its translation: CASSQPGTGDNEQYF. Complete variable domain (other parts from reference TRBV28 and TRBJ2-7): DVKVTQSSRYLVKRTGEKVFLECVQDMDHENMFWYRQDPGLGLRLIYFSYDVKMKEKGDIPEGYSVSREKKERFSLILESASTNQTSMYLCASSQPGTGDNEQYFGPGTRLTVT.

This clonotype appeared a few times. The CDR3 DNA is TGTGCCAGCACTGCCCCAATCCCCAAGGAGTACGAGCAGTACTTC. Its translation: CASTAPIPKEYEQYF. This sequence joins TRBV28 and TRBJ2-7; D ambiguous. Germline CDR1 and CDR2: MDHEN and SYDVKM. V was trimmed by 7 bases and J by 4 bases, leaving 20 bases between them. This CDR3 has 15 residues.

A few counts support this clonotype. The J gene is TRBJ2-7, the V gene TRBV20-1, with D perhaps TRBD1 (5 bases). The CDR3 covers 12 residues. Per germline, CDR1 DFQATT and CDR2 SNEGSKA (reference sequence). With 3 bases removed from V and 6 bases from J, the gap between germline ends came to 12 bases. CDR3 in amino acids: CSARQGVGEQYF. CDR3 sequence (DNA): TGCAGTGCTAGGCAGGGTGTGGGCGAGCAGTACTTC.

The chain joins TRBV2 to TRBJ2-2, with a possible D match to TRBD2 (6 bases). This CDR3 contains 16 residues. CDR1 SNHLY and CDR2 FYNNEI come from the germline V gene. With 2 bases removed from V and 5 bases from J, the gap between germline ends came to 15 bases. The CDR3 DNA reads TGTGCCAGCAGTGAACGGGGACTGGGCTTTACCGGGGAGCTGTTTTTT. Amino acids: CASSERGLGFTGELFF.

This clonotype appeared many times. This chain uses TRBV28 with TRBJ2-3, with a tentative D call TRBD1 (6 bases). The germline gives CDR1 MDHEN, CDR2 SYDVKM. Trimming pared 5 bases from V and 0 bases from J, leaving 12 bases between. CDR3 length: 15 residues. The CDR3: CASSGQGKSTDTQYF. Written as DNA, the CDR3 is TGTGCCAGCAGTGGGCAGGGGAAAAGCACAGATACGCAGTATTTT.

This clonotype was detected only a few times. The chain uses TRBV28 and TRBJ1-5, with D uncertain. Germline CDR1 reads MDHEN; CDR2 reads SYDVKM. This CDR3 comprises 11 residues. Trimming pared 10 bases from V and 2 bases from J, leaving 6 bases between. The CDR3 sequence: CATEGNQPQHF. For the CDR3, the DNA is TGTGCCACCGAGGGCAATCAGCCCCAGCATTTT.

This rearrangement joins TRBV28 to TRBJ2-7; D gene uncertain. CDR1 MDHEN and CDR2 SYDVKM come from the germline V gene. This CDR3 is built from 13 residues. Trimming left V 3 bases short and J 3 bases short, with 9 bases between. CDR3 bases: TGTGCCAGCAGTTTTGGACCGAGCTACGAGCAGTACTTC. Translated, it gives CASSFGPSYEQYF. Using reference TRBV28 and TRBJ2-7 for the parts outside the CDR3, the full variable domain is DVKVTQSSRYLVKRTGEKVFLECVQDMDHENMFWYRQDPGLGLRLIYFSYDVKMKEKGDIPEGYSVSREKKERFSLILESASTNQTSMYLCASSFGPSYEQYFGPGTRLTVT.

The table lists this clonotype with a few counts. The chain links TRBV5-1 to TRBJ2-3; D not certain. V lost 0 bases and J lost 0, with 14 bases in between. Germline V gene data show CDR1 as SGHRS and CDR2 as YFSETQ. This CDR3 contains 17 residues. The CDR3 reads CASSLGWQATSTDTQYF. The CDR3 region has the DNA TGCGCCAGCAGCTTGGGCTGGCAGGCGACAAGCACAGATACGCAGTATTTT.

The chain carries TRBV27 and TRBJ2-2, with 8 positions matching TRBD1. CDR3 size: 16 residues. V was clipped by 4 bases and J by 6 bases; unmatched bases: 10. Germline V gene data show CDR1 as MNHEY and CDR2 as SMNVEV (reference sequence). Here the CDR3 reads CASSSNRGRGPGELFF. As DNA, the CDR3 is TGTGCCAGCAGTTCAAACAGGGGGAGAGGACCCGGGGAGCTGTTTTTT.

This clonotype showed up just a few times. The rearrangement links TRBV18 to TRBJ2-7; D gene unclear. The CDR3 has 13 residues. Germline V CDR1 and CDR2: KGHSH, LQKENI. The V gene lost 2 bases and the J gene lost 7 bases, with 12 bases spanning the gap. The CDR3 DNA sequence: TGTGCCAGCTCACCAAATGGGGTACAGGAGCAGTACTTC. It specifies CASSPNGVQEQYF.